These 18 T cell receptor beta chains originate from one sample sequenced in a study of control samples from healthy donors and cancer patients. Using immunoSEQ multiplex PCR, the repertoire was profiled, and TCRdb retains in-frame clones only, with some absent. This table holds some 120,000 clones, around 90% found once. The sample comprised blood. The source is a man younger than 30 in good health.

The V call is TRBV28, the J call TRBJ2-7, with D perhaps matching TRBD1 (5 bases). The germline V and J ends were trimmed by 8 bases and 7 bases, with 15 bases remaining between them. From germline, CDR1 is MDHEN and CDR2 SYDVKM. The length of the CDR3 is 12 residues. The CDR3 reads CASGFQGAEQYF. The CDR3, as DNA: TGTGCCAGCGGGTTTCAGGGTGCAGAGCAGTACTTC.

As to this clone: The sample carries other DNA sequences with the same CDR3. The chain combines TRBV7-3 with TRBJ2-1; possibly TRBD1 for D (5 bases). Germline V gene sequence: CDR1 SGHTA, CDR2 FQGTGA. This CDR3 region has 14 residues. Deletions cut 2 bases from V and 6 bases from J, with 11 bases between. This CDR3 is CASSLEGVRNEQFF. CDR3 coding DNA: TGTGCCAGCAGCTTAGAAGGGGTCCGCAATGAGCAGTTCTTC.

The chain uses TRBV4-1 and TRBJ2-7; D remains unclear. The CDR3 is 15 residues long. The germline V and J ends were trimmed by 3 bases and 2 bases, with 14 bases remaining between them. From germline, CDR1 is MGHRA and CDR2 YSYEKL. The CDR3 nucleotides are TGCGCCAGCAGCCACCCTGCACGAAAGGCCTACGAGCAGTACTTC. It encodes CASSHPARKAYEQYF.

V and J are TRBV16 and TRBJ2-7; D not certain. V lost 4 bases and J lost 1, with 8 bases in between. The CDR3 runs to 13 residues. Germline CDR1 is KGHSY and CDR2 is FQNENV. The CDR3 reads CASSPWGSYEQYV. The CDR3 nucleotides read TGTGCCAGCAGCCCCTGGGGATCCTACGAGCAGTACGTC.

This chain connects TRBV28 to TRBJ1-5, with D perhaps matching TRBD1 (6 bases). From germline, CDR1 is MDHEN and CDR2 SYDVKM. Trimming left V 7 bases short and J 7 bases short, with 14 bases between. This CDR3 spans 13 amino acids. The CDR3 protein is CASTFSRGQPQHF. The DNA of the CDR3 is TGTGCCAGCACGTTTAGTAGGGGGCAGCCCCAGCATTTT.

The chain links TRBV11-2 to TRBJ2-2; TRBD1 is a possible D gene (6 bases). Germline loops: CDR1 SGHAT, CDR2 FQNNGV. The CDR3 length is 14 residues. Trimming took off 3 bases at V and 1 base at J, with 6 bases between the two ends. CDR3 in DNA: TGTGCCAGCAGCTTCAGGGGGAACACCGGGGAGCTGTTTTTT. The encoded protein is CASSFRGNTGELFF.

The rearrangement links TRBV2 to TRBJ1-5; TRBD1 agrees at 9 bases. This CDR3 has 19 residues. V gave up 1 base and J gave up 1 base; unmatched junction bases: 11. Germline V gene lookup returns CDR1 SNHLY and CDR2 FYNNEI. The CDR3 is CASSEEGRQGGWSNQPQHF. In nucleotides, the CDR3 is TGTGCCAGCAGTGAAGAAGGGCGACAGGGGGGTTGGAGCAATCAGCCCCAGCATTTT.

V gene TRBV28 combines with J gene TRBJ1-5; TRBD1 is a possible D gene (6 bases). This CDR3 comprises 15 residues. The V end lost 6 bases, the J end lost 6 bases, and 18 bases lay between the germline ends. CDR1 is MDHEN and CDR2 is SYDVKM in the germline V gene. Here the CDR3 reads CASRKYDRTGQPQHF. The CDR3 DNA reads TGTGCCAGCAGAAAATATGACAGGACGGGTCAGCCCCAGCATTTT.

This chain links TRBV7-2 with TRBJ2-4; 7 bases are shared with TRBD1. J lost 8 bases, V lost 1 base, and 5 bases had no gene match. Germline values: CDR1 SGHTA, CDR2 FQGNSA. This CDR3 spans 14 amino acids. CDR3 nucleotides: TGTGCCAGCAGCTTAGACAGGGGACGAGACATTCAGTACTTC. Its protein product is CASSLDRGRDIQYF.

The V and J genes are TRBV20-1 and TRBJ2-5, with D hard to call. Germline CDR1 DFQATT, CDR2 SNEGSKA (reference sequence). Between the trimmed V and J ends, which lost 4 bases and 4 bases, there was a span of 7 bases. This CDR3 comprises 11 residues. The CDR3 DNA reads TGCAGTGCTACTAGGGCAGAGACCCAGTACTTC. The encoded protein is CSATRAETQYF.

About this clone: The identical CDR3 is also encoded by other nucleotide sequences in the sample. The rearrangement joins TRBV5-1 to TRBJ1-1; the D is unclear. This CDR3 comprises 14 residues. V was shortened by 4 bases and J by 0 bases, with 10 bases between the two germline ends. Germline V CDR1 and CDR2: SGHRS, YFSETQ. The chain's CDR3 is CASSLDGLNTEAFF. In DNA, the CDR3 is TGCGCCAGCAGCCTGGACGGGCTGAACACTGAAGCTTTCTTT.

V gene TRBV5-1 combines with J gene TRBJ2-5; 8 bases map to TRBD1. The CDR3 length is 15 residues. V gave up 0 bases and J gave up 6 bases; unmatched junction bases: 7. Germline V gene data show CDR1 as SGHRS and CDR2 as YFSETQ. In DNA form, the CDR3 reads TGCGCCAGCAGCTTGGTTTACAGGGGGAATCAGACCCAGTACTTC. Translated: CASSLVYRGNQTQYF.

V and J are TRBV3-1 (or the pseudogene TRBV3-2) and TRBJ2-7; D gene unclear. Trimming cost V 5 bases and J 9 bases, with 2 bases left between them. This CDR3 contains 8 residues. CDR1 is LGHDT, CDR2 YNNKEL, per germline (reference sequence). The CDR3 loop reads CASSVQYV. CDR3 DNA: TGTGCCAGCAGCGTGCAGTACGTC.

This sequence joins TRBV9 and TRBJ2-3; 9 bases are a match to TRBD2. CDR1 and CDR2 (germline): SGDLS, YYNGEE. The CDR3 loop spans 16 amino acids. V gave up 4 bases and J gave up 6 bases; unmatched junction bases: 12. The CDR3 here is CASSPMRGGLVDTQYF. In DNA form, the CDR3 reads TGTGCCAGCAGCCCCATGCGGGGGGGCTTGGTGGATACGCAGTATTTT.

The count of this clone is one. This chain links TRBV5-1 with TRBJ2-1; TRBD2 matches at 10 bases. The CDR3 contains 15 residues. The germline V gene encodes CDR1 SGHRS and CDR2 YFSETQ. After removal of 1 base from V and 2 bases from J, the junction contained 0 bases not matched to a gene. Here the CDR3 reads CASSLTSGAYNEQFF. The CDR3 region has the DNA TGCGCCAGCAGCTTGACTAGCGGGGCCTACAATGAGCAGTTCTTC.

This clone has just one count. The chain carries TRBV9 and TRBJ2-5; D unclear. This CDR3 has 17 amino acids. In germline, CDR1 is SGDLS, CDR2 YYNGEE. The germline V and J ends were trimmed by 1 base and 5 bases, with 21 bases remaining between them. CDR3 nucleotides: TGTGCCAGCAGCGTAAACCCCGTAACATTCCAGGAGGAGACCCAGTACTTC. As protein: CASSVNPVTFQEETQYF.

The rearrangement joins TRBV6-5 to TRBJ2-6; no reliable D call. The V end was cut by 2 bases, the J end by 3 bases, with 2 bases between. This CDR3 has 13 amino acids. Germline lookup yields CDR1 MNHEY and CDR2 SVGAGI. The CDR3 sequence: CASSYDGANVLTF. The CDR3 DNA sequence: TGTGCCAGCAGTTACGATGGGGCCAACGTCCTGACTTTC.

J is TRBJ2-3 and V is TRBV11-2, with TRBD2 matching over 7 bases. The length of the CDR3 is 15 residues. Unmatched junction bases numbered 7, after V lost 3 bases and J lost 4 bases. CDR1 is SGHAT, CDR2 FQNNGV, per germline. The CDR3 coding sequence is TGTGCCAGCAGCTTTCGCGGGAGTTTGTCAGATACGCAGTATTTT. This gives the protein CASSFRGSLSDTQYF.